A single sample gave rise to the 10 T cell receptor beta chains below, sequenced in a study of T cells after yellow fever vaccination (dated by TCRdb to 2018 to 2020). Interpreted using the paper, the treatment or condition label stands for: live attenuated yellow fever vaccine strain. Libraries were prepared through 5' RACE. Data came from an Illumina HiSeq 2500. The public reads were reanalyzed by TCRdb: fastp trimming at Q25, MiXCR alignment, in-frame beta chains only. Under each unique CDR3 protein, matching rows form one entry showing the most common genes and DNA. In all, the sample holds approximately 74,000 distinct CDR3 sequences, and roughly 6.9% of those were seen once. Of the sample, about 32% is held by the ten largest clones. The sample here was CD8+ T cells sorted from PBMCs, taken less than 6 days after the first yellow fever vaccination. These receptors were collected from a man younger than 35 who received the YFV17D yellow fever vaccine.

This clonotype was counted only a few times. This chain links TRBV6-1 with TRBJ1-1, with D perhaps matching TRBD1 (5 bases). Trimming took off 6 bases at V and 5 bases at J, with 13 bases between the two ends. This CDR3 spans 13 amino acids. The germline gives CDR1 MNHNS, CDR2 SASEGT. CDR3 DNA: TGTGCCAGCAGCAGGGACCCCCGGACTGAAGCTTTCTTT. This gives the protein CASSRDPRTEAFF.

Many counts were recorded for this clonotype. The chain employs TRBV4-3 and TRBJ2-5; a weak D match, TRBD2 (5 bases). The germline V gene has CDR1 LGHNA and CDR2 YSLEER. The ends were cut back, 0 bases at V and 5 bases at J, with 16 bases in the middle. The CDR3 runs to 16 residues. CDR3 sequence (DNA): TGCGCCAGCAGCCAAGATTGGGCCGAGGGAAGGGAGACCCAGTACTTC. The encoded protein is CASSQDWAEGRETQYF.

The chain recombines TRBV3-1 with TRBJ2-1, with 10 bases fitting TRBD2. J gave up 8 bases and V 3 bases, and 4 bases lay outside the gene matches. Germline loops: CDR1 LGHDT, CDR2 YNNKEL (reference sequence). CDR3 length equals 14 residues. Here the CDR3 reads CASSHQRGGHEQFF. DNA for the CDR3: TGTGCCAGCAGCCACCAGCGGGGGGGCCATGAGCAGTTCTTC.

This clonotype was recorded at least ten times. This rearrangement joins TRBV12-3 or TRBV12-4 to TRBJ1-5; D is possibly TRBD1 (6 bases). The CDR3 has 14 residues. Trimming took off 3 bases at V and 9 bases at J, with 15 bases between the two ends. The CDR3 nucleotides are TGTGCCAGCAGTTTCGAGGGGGGGTCACGGCCCCAGCATTTT. This translates into CASSFEGGSRPQHF.

Written as DNA, the CDR3 is TGTGCCAGCAGCTTTAGGAAGGGACAGTTCTCTGGAAACACCATATATTTT. This codes for CASSFRKGQFSGNTIYF. V usage is TRBV7-9 and J usage is TRBJ1-3, with 7 bases lining up with TRBD1. Germline trimming cut 3 bases from V and 0 bases from J; bases unmatched to any gene: 8. The CDR3 length is 17 residues. Germline V gene sequence: CDR1 SEHNR, CDR2 FQNEAQ (reference sequence).

At least ten counts were recorded for this clonotype. The rearrangement links TRBV2 to TRBJ2-4, with D possibly being TRBD2 (5 bases). V was cut by 6 bases and J by 0 bases, with 9 bases left in between. The germline gives CDR1 SNHLY, CDR2 FYNNEI. CDR3 length: 14 residues. The CDR3 DNA reads TGTGCCAGCAGCTCGGGGATAGCCAAAAACATTCAGTACTTC. This gives the protein CASSSGIAKNIQYF. The full variable domain, completed using reference TRBV2 and TRBJ2-4, is EPEVTQTPSHQVTQMGQEVILRCVPISNHLYFYWYRQILGQKVEFLVSFYNNEISEKSEIFDDQFSVERPDGSNFTLKIRSTKLEDSAMYFCASSSGIAKNIQYFGAGTRLSVL.

This sequence joins TRBV5-6 and TRBJ1-6; maybe TRBD1 (5 bases). Per germline, CDR1 SGHDT and CDR2 YYEEEE. V was cut by 4 bases and J by 7 bases, with 15 bases left in between. This CDR3 is built from 15 residues. The CDR3 coding sequence is TGTGCCAGCAGCCTCTGGGGCGCGGGAAATTCACCCCTCCACTTT. Protein: CASSLWGAGNSPLHF.

The table lists this clonotype with many counts. V and J are TRBV21-1 and TRBJ2-6. TRBV21-1 is a pseudogene segment. The CDR3 runs 17 residues. The CDR3, as DNA: TGTGCCAGCAGCAAAGATCGCGTGGACTCTGGGGCCAACGTCCTGACTTTC. It yields the protein CASSKDRVDSGANVLTF.

The sample holds a few counts of this clonotype. V and J are TRBV12-3 or TRBV12-4 and TRBJ2-1; the D gene is possibly TRBD2 (5 bases). The CDR3 has 12 amino acids. V was pared by 4 bases and J by 8 bases, with 9 bases between. The CDR3 nucleotides read TGTGCCAGCAGTTACGGGGTCGATGAGCAGTTCTTC. This codes for CASSYGVDEQFF.

This clonotype was picked up a small number of times. V is TRBV7-9 and J is TRBJ2-7, with D perhaps given as TRBD1 or TRBD2 (5 bases each). Germline V gives CDR1 SEHNR, CDR2 FQNEAQ (reference sequence). V lost 7 bases, J lost 0 bases, and 16 bases lay in between. The CDR3 is 15 amino acids. DNA of the CDR3: TGTGCCAGCAACCCCGTGGGGGAAAGCTCCTACGAGCAGTACTTC. This translates into CASNPVGESSYEQYF.